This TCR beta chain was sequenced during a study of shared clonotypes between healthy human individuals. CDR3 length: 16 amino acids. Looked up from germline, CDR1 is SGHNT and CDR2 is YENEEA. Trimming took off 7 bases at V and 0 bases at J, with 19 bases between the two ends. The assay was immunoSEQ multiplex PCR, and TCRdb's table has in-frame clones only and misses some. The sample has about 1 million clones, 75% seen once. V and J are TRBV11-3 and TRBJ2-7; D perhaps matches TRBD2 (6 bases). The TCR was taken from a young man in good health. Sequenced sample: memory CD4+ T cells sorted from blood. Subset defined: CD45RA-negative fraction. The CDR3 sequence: CASIPGRDFLSYEQYF. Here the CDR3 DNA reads TGTGCCAGCATTCCCGGGAGAGACTTTCTCTCCTACGAGCAGTACTTC. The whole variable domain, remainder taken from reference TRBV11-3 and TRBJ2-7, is EAGVVQSPRYKIIEKKQPVAFWCNPISGHNTLYWYLQNLGQGPELLIRYENEEAVDDSQLPKDRFSAERLKGVDSTLKIQPAELGDSAVYLCASIPGRDFLSYEQYFGPGTRLTVT.